There are many counts of the clone carrying this TCR beta chain. This specimen belongs to a study of neurological immune-mediated disorders. The V gene lost 1 base and the J gene lost 1 base, with 14 bases spanning the gap. Per the germline V gene, CDR1 is SGDLS and CDR2 is YYNGEE. The CDR3 is made up of 16 amino acids. MiXCR was run by TCRdb on the 5' RACE reads, yielding one entry per CDR3 protein. Of around 49,000 distinct CDR3 sequences in the sample, over 10% are singletons; the top ten hold 4.5%. Indicated time point: longitudinal time-point 2. The sequence was collected from a male donor with HTLV-1-associated myelopathy (HAM/TSP). V is TRBV9 and J is TRBJ1-1; a possible D gene is TRBD1 (5 bases). Sequences were obtained from PBMCs. The CDR3 DNA is TGTGCCAGCAGCGTAACAGGTCACGGACCGAACACTGAAGCTTTCTTT. It codes for CASSVTGHGPNTEAFF.